The 25 T cell receptor beta chains reported below all come from one sample, sequenced in a study of cytomegalovirus exposure and HLA in healthy donors. Amplification used 60 Vbeta primers and 13 Jbeta primers. Libraries were prepared by immunoSEQ multiplex PCR; TCRdb keeps only in-frame clonotypes and omits some of them. Here the sample spans about 110,000 clones, over 70% being singletons. The sample taken for sequencing was PBMCs. The receptors derive from a female donor in good health and CMV-seronegative.

This clone was counted a few times. The CDR3 nucleotides are TGTGCCAGCAGTTCGACTAGACAAGAGACCCAGTACTTC. It translates to CASSSTRQETQYF. The chain has TRBV7-2 and TRBJ2-5; a possible D gene is TRBD2 (6 bases). Per the germline V gene, CDR1 is SGHTA and CDR2 is FQGNSA. The CDR3 is 13 amino acids. Deletions cut 6 bases from V and 2 bases from J, with 10 bases between.

CDR3 sequence (DNA): TGTGCCAGCAGTGACGCTTTAGGGGGTGAGCAGTTCTTC. Translated: CASSDALGGEQFF. The chain combines TRBV6-4 with TRBJ2-1, with a possible D match to TRBD1 (6 bases). Germline CDR1 is MRHNA and CDR2 is SNTAGT. V was shortened by 2 bases and J by 9 bases, with 11 bases between the two germline ends. This CDR3 spans 13 amino acids.

The rearrangement uses TRBV7-9 and TRBJ2-3, with TRBD2 matching 8 bases. J lost 5 bases, V lost 8 bases, and 6 bases had no gene match. CDR3 length equals 13 residues. CDR1 is SEHNR, CDR2 FQNEAQ, per germline (reference sequence). The CDR3 reads CASHRAGEDTQYF. The CDR3 nucleotides read TGTGCCAGCCATCGAGCGGGGGAAGATACGCAGTATTTT.

This chain connects TRBV27 to TRBJ2-1; the match to TRBD2 covers 10 bases. Germline V CDR1 and CDR2: MNHEY, SMNVEV (reference sequence). Trimming cost V 1 base and J 0 bases; bases outside gene matches: 12. CDR3 size: 20 residues. This chain's CDR3 is CASSLWPGLAETSSYNEQFF. As DNA, the CDR3 is TGTGCCAGCAGTTTATGGCCCGGACTAGCGGAGACGAGCTCCTACAATGAGCAGTTCTTC.

This clone was counted a single time. The genes are TRBV7-9 and TRBJ2-7; D gene unclear. The germline V gene encodes CDR1 SEHNR and CDR2 FQNEAQ (reference sequence). V lost 1 base, J lost 7 bases, and 11 bases lay in between. CDR3 length: 13 amino acids. The CDR3: CASSLGATLEQYF. CDR3 sequence (DNA): TGTGCCAGCAGCTTAGGGGCCACCTTAGAGCAGTACTTC.

This chain connects TRBV10-3 to TRBJ2-5; D uncertain. V was trimmed by 7 bases and J by 2 bases, leaving 8 bases between them. The CDR3 runs to 12 residues. In germline, CDR1 is ENHRY, CDR2 SYGVKD. CDR3 amino acids: CAITAVQETQYF. The CDR3 DNA follows: TGTGCCATCACCGCGGTGCAAGAGACCCAGTACTTC.

The chain uses TRBV29-1 and TRBJ2-1, with 9 bases matching TRBD2. Germline V gives CDR1 SQVTM, CDR2 ANQGSEA. The CDR3 runs to 14 residues. V shed 7 bases and J 6 bases; nucleotides not matched to a gene: 10. The CDR3 is CSAGSGSPGNEQFF. CDR3 sequence (DNA): TGCAGCGCTGGTAGCGGGAGCCCTGGCAATGAGCAGTTCTTC.

This chain connects TRBV6-1 to TRBJ1-5; D is unclear. The CDR3 is 15 amino acids. Germline V gene data show CDR1 as MNHNS and CDR2 as SASEGT. V lost 4 bases and J lost 6, with 16 bases in between. The CDR3 DNA reads as TGTGCCAGCAGTGGAGGGAGGGAGAGTACTCAGCCCCAGCATTTT. Amino acids: CASSGGRESTQPQHF.

The chain carries TRBV11-2 and TRBJ2-1, with D perhaps matching TRBD1 (5 bases). This CDR3 is built from 15 residues. V was pared by 4 bases and J by 0 bases, with 10 bases between. CDR1 is SGHAT, CDR2 FQNNGV, per germline. The CDR3 sequence is CASSWTQSSYNEQFF. The CDR3 DNA sequence: TGTGCCAGCAGCTGGACACAGAGCTCCTACAATGAGCAGTTCTTC.

The rearrangement joins TRBV5-4 to TRBJ1-6; D is ambiguous. This CDR3 contains 17 residues. V was pared by 4 bases and J by 0 bases, with 14 bases between. Germline V CDR1 and CDR2: SGHNT, YYREEE (reference sequence). CDR3 coding DNA: TGTGCCAGCAGCCGGGAGCCGGGGAGCTCCTATAATTCACCCCTCCACTTT. It encodes CASSREPGSSYNSPLHF.

The chain uses TRBV2 and TRBJ1-2; TRBD1 might be the D (6 bases). Trimming cost V 4 bases and J 4 bases, with 16 bases left between them. The CDR3 consists of 15 residues. Germline values: CDR1 SNHLY, CDR2 FYNNEI. The chain's CDR3 is CASSVNRADLYGYTF. In DNA, the CDR3 is TGTGCCAGCAGTGTAAACAGGGCCGACCTCTATGGCTACACCTTC.

V gene TRBV27 combines with J gene TRBJ2-7; 14 bases align to TRBD2. There are 17 residues in the CDR3. Trimming cost V 6 bases and J 5 bases; bases outside gene matches: 12. The V gene's germline CDR1 is MNHEY and CDR2 SMNVEV (reference sequence). The CDR3 loop reads CASSPSRTSGRTHEQYF. The DNA for the CDR3 is TGTGCCAGCAGCCCATCCCGGACTAGCGGGAGGACCCACGAGCAGTACTTC.

V is TRBV25-1 and J is TRBJ1-3, with D possibly matching TRBD1 (5 bases). Germline loops: CDR1 MGHDK, CDR2 SYGVNS. The ends were cut back, 4 bases at V and 0 bases at J, with 10 bases in the middle. The CDR3 consists of 15 residues. CDR3 protein: CASSGGESSGNTIYF. As DNA, the CDR3 is TGTGCCAGCAGTGGGGGGGAGAGCTCTGGAAACACCATATATTTT.

This clone has just a few counts. The chain couples TRBV18 to TRBJ2-3; TRBD1 matches at 7 bases. This CDR3 has 12 amino acids. CDR1 and CDR2 from the germline V gene are KGHSH and LQKENI. Trimming cost V 6 bases and J 4 bases; bases outside gene matches: 1. CDR3 amino acids: CASSRGPDTQYF. DNA of the CDR3: TGTGCCAGCTCGAGGGGGCCAGATACGCAGTATTTT.

The rearrangement uses TRBV9 and TRBJ1-1; 7 bases align to TRBD1. The CDR3 is 13 residues long. After removal of 4 bases from V and 5 bases from J, the junction contained 5 bases not matched to a gene. CDR1 SGDLS and CDR2 YYNGEE come from the germline V gene. In DNA, the CDR3 is TGTGCCAGCAGCAGACAGGGTGGGACTGAAGCTTTCTTT. It is translated as CASSRQGGTEAFF.

The chain couples TRBV6-5 to TRBJ2-5, with D perhaps TRBD2 (5 bases). The J call may not be correct, given that the DNA end is closer to TRBJ2-7. Germline loops: CDR1 MNHEY, CDR2 SVGAGI. CDR3 length: 13 amino acids. CDR3 DNA: TGTGCCAGCAGACGGGGTCTTGACTACGAGCAGTACTTC. It yields the protein CASRRGLDYEQYF.

This clone appeared once. The rearrangement links TRBV5-6 to TRBJ2-2, with D tentatively TRBD1 (6 bases). CDR1 is SGHDT, CDR2 YYEEEE, per germline. V was cut by 4 bases and J by 4 bases, with 17 bases left in between. The CDR3 is 16 residues long. The CDR3 is CASSLEQGGSTGELFF. CDR3 sequence (DNA): TGTGCCAGCAGCCTGGAACAGGGTGGGAGCACCGGGGAGCTGTTTTTT.

The J gene is TRBJ2-5, the V gene TRBV7-7, with 8 bases identical to TRBD2. Germline lookup yields CDR1 SSHAT and CDR2 FNYEAQ (reference sequence). The V segment lost 2 bases and the J segment 5 bases; nucleotides outside the gene matches: 7. This CDR3 region has 15 residues. The chain's CDR3 is CASSLNGRAGETQYF. CDR3 in DNA: TGTGCCAGCAGCTTAAACGGGAGGGCCGGGGAGACCCAGTACTTC.

The rearrangement uses TRBV5-5 and TRBJ2-1; D may be TRBD2 (5 bases). The CDR3 totals 18 residues. Germline-derived CDR1 and CDR2 are SGHKS and YYEKEE (reference sequence). V was cut by 3 bases and J by 2 bases, with 21 bases left in between. The CDR3 DNA reads TGTGCCAGCAGCTCCACCTCACCCGGACGGGAAACCTACAATGAGCAGTTCTTC. It specifies CASSSTSPGRETYNEQFF.

J is TRBJ2-1 and V is TRBV5-1, with 10 bases matching TRBD2. The CDR3 has 17 amino acids. Germline V gene data show CDR1 as SGHRS and CDR2 as YFSETQ. With V trimmed by 4 bases and J by 0 bases, 7 bases remained unmatched. CDR3 protein: CASSGPLAGVSYNEQFF. The CDR3 nucleotides are TGCGCCAGCAGCGGACCCCTAGCGGGAGTCTCCTACAATGAGCAGTTCTTC.

The chain joins TRBV4-1 to TRBJ2-7, with a weak D call TRBD1 (6 bases). Trimming removed 6 bases at V and 2 bases at J, with 14 bases between. The CDR3 has 14 residues. Germline V CDR1 and CDR2: MGHRA, YSYEKL. The CDR3 sequence is CASRQTGGTYEQYF. In DNA form, the CDR3 reads TGCGCCAGCAGACAGACAGGCGGTACCTACGAGCAGTACTTC.

This clone was observed a single time. The V call is TRBV7-9, the J call TRBJ1-1, with TRBD1 matching 11 bases. Germline V gives CDR1 SEHNR, CDR2 FQNEAQ (reference sequence). CDR3 size: 16 residues. With V trimmed by 5 bases and J by 5 bases, 10 bases remained unmatched. The CDR3 loop reads CASSIDSGTGGTEAFF. Here the CDR3 DNA reads TGTGCCAGCAGCATAGACTCCGGGACAGGGGGGACTGAAGCTTTCTTT.

V usage is TRBV7-2 and J usage is TRBJ2-1; tentative D call: TRBD2 (5 bases). The V gene lost 4 bases and the J gene lost 5 bases, with 15 bases spanning the gap. This CDR3 spans 15 amino acids. In germline, CDR1 is SGHTA, CDR2 FQGNSA. For the CDR3, the DNA is TGTGCCAGCAGCTCGGGCGGGCGGTCTAACAATGAGCAGTTCTTC. It is translated as CASSSGGRSNNEQFF.

The rearrangement uses TRBV7-9 and TRBJ2-5, with 11 bases lining up with TRBD2. Trimming took 4 bases from V and 5 from J; bases not matched to a gene: 6. The germline CDR1 and CDR2 sequences are SEHNR and FQNEAQ (reference sequence). CDR3 length equals 15 residues. The CDR3 DNA follows: TGTGCCAGCAGCTCCCCAGCTAGCGGGAGGGAGACCCAGTACTTC. It codes for CASSSPASGRETQYF.

V and J are TRBV4-2 and TRBJ1-5; D might be TRBD1 (5 bases). The V end lost 2 bases, the J end lost 1 base, and 12 bases lay between the germline ends. This CDR3 spans 16 amino acids. Germline V gene lookup returns CDR1 LGHNA and CDR2 YNFKEQ. The CDR3 sequence is CASSQSGSGSNQPQHF. The CDR3 DNA follows: TGTGCCAGCAGCCAATCAGGGTCCGGGAGCAATCAGCCCCAGCATTTT.